Sequencing of this TCR beta chain was carried out in a study of blood T cell repertoires in COVID-19. Turning to the study itself: The United States, Italy and Spain supplied acute and convalescent COVID-19 samples. PBMCs, B-cell-depleted T cells, or T cells were the source of the cDNA or gDNA that made up the material.

Original analysis: Counts of nucleated cells, estimated from reference gene primer amplification, were obtained. The method was immunoSEQ multiplex PCR; TCRdb's version includes in-frame clones alone and lacks a portion of them. The V and J calls and clone size are taken from that table; D and trimming were inferred from the DNA. Of tens of thousands of clones in the sample, roughly four fifths were seen once. Germline assignment: CDR1 KGHDR and CDR2 SFDVKD. This CDR3 spans 17 amino acids. V dropped 4 bases and J dropped 3; count of bases not matched to a gene: 9. The genes are TRBV24-1 and TRBJ1-5; 9 nucleotides line up with TRBD1. Input material: peripheral blood. The origin of this receptor is a woman older than 75 with acute or convalescent COVID-19. CDR3 in amino acids: CATSDPGTGSINQPQHF. The DNA for the CDR3 is TGTGCCACCAGTGACCCCGGGACAGGGTCTATCAATCAGCCCCAGCATTTT.